A selection of T cell receptor beta chains follows, all from one sample in a study of OX40 agonist ivuxolimab in advanced cancers. Assay: immunoSEQ multiplex PCR; the TCRdb copy retains only in-frame clones and omits some. The table records 15,000 to 25,000 clones, around 90% of them present only once. Sequenced here: CD4+ or CD8+ T cells sorted from blood, sampled in a trial of the OX40 agonist ivuxolimab. The receptors here all came from an adult with an advanced solid tumor such as melanoma, head and neck, liver or kidney cancer. Each CDR3 is given with its conserved first and last residue. The order of the fields is J gene, clone size, V gene, D gene, CDR3 DNA, CDR3 protein. The D gene is left open where the match is weak. The size entry is marked missing in some rows and otherwise reads once, few, many or a size class.

J gene: TRBJ2-1; clone size: .; V gene: TRBV7-9; D gene: .; CDR3 DNA: TGTGCCAGCAGCTTAGGCGGTTCATACAATGAGCAGTTCTTC; CDR3 protein: CASSLGGSYNEQFF
J gene: TRBJ1-5; clone size: .; V gene: TRBV27; D gene: .; CDR3 DNA: TGTGCCAGCAGTCTGAAGGGGTCTTATCAGCCCCAGCATTTT; CDR3 protein: CASSLKGSYQPQHF
J gene: TRBJ2-5; clone size: .; V gene: TRBV19; D gene: .; CDR3 DNA: TGTGCCAGTAGTATTGAGGCAGCTCAAGAGACCCAGTACTTC; CDR3 protein: CASSIEAAQETQYF
J gene: TRBJ2-5; clone size: .; V gene: TRBV7-9; D gene: TRBD2; CDR3 DNA: TGTGCCAGCAGCTCGGGACTAGCGGAGGGCCAAGAGACCCAGTACTTC; CDR3 protein: CASSSGLAEGQETQYF
J gene: TRBJ2-2; clone size: .; V gene: TRBV2; D gene: .; CDR3 DNA: TGTGCCAGCAGTGATGATACCGGGGAGCTGTTTTTT; CDR3 protein: CASSDDTGELFF
J gene: TRBJ1-3; clone size: .; V gene: TRBV5-6; D gene: .; CDR3 DNA: TGTGCCAGCAGCCCGACCGGGGGCTCTGGAAACACCATATATTTT; CDR3 protein: CASSPTGGSGNTIYF
J gene: TRBJ2-1; clone size: .; V gene: TRBV7-9; D gene: .; CDR3 DNA: TGTGCCAGCACCTCCGCGAGCTCCTACAATGAGCAGTTCTTC; CDR3 protein: CASTSASSYNEQFF
J gene: TRBJ1-2; clone size: .; V gene: TRBV19; D gene: .; CDR3 DNA: TGTGCCAGTAGTATTGGGGGGAATGGCTACACCTTC; CDR3 protein: CASSIGGNGYTF
J gene: TRBJ2-2; clone size: .; V gene: TRBV5-1; D gene: TRBD2; CDR3 DNA: TGCGCCAGCAGCTTGGCCCTAGCGGTGAACACCGGGGAGCTGTTTTTT; CDR3 protein: CASSLALAVNTGELFF
J gene: TRBJ1-6; clone size: .; V gene: TRBV4-1; D gene: .; CDR3 DNA: TGCGCCAGTAGTAAGGAGGGCTTAATCTCCTATAATTCACCCCTCCACTTT; CDR3 protein: CASSKEGLISYNSPLHF
J gene: TRBJ1-4; clone size: .; V gene: TRBV7-9; D gene: .; CDR3 DNA: TGTGCCAGCAGCCCCGCCGTGGAAAAACTGTTTTTT; CDR3 protein: CASSPAVEKLFF
J gene: TRBJ2-7; clone size: .; V gene: TRBV29-1; D gene: .; CDR3 DNA: TGCAGCGTTGAAGAGGGGACGGGAGAGGGGGCGTACGAGCAGTACTTC; CDR3 protein: CSVEEGTGEGAYEQYF
J gene: TRBJ2-3; clone size: .; V gene: TRBV7-6; D gene: .; CDR3 DNA: TGTGCCAGCAGCGATTTGTCAGGGACTACAGATACGCAGTATTTT; CDR3 protein: CASSDLSGTTDTQYF
J gene: TRBJ2-7; clone size: .; V gene: TRBV27; D gene: TRBD1; CDR3 DNA: TGTGCCAGCAGTTTCTACAGGGGGCACGAGCAGTACTTC; CDR3 protein: CASSFYRGHEQYF
J gene: TRBJ1-1; clone size: .; V gene: TRBV5-1; D gene: .; CDR3 DNA: TGCGCCAGCAGCTTGGCTTCGGGAGGCACTGAAGCTTTCTTT; CDR3 protein: CASSLASGGTEAFF
J gene: TRBJ2-2; clone size: .; V gene: TRBV27; D gene: .; CDR3 DNA: TGTGCCAGCAGTTTACATACTGACACCGGGGAGCTGTTTTTT; CDR3 protein: CASSLHTDTGELFF
J gene: TRBJ2-3; clone size: once; V gene: TRBV7-3; D gene: TRBD2; CDR3 DNA: TGTGCCAGCAGCTTAAGGGGACTAGCCACAGATACGCAGTATTTT; CDR3 protein: CASSLRGLATDTQYF
J gene: TRBJ2-1; clone size: .; V gene: TRBV14; D gene: TRBD2; CDR3 DNA: TGTGCCAGCAGCCAAGTCCTAGCGGGAATTCACAATGAGCAGTTCTTC; CDR3 protein: CASSQVLAGIHNEQFF
J gene: TRBJ2-6; clone size: .; V gene: TRBV19; D gene: TRBD2; CDR3 DNA: TGTGCCAGTAGTCTGACAGACGCGGGACTATCTGGGGCCAACGTCCTGACTTTC; CDR3 protein: CASSLTDAGLSGANVLTF
J gene: TRBJ2-7; clone size: .; V gene: TRBV6-1; D gene: TRBD1; CDR3 DNA: TGTGCCAGCGGGACAGGGCCCTACGAGCAGTACTTC; CDR3 protein: CASGTGPYEQYF
J gene: TRBJ2-7; clone size: .; V gene: TRBV28; D gene: TRBD1; CDR3 DNA: TGTGCCAGCAGTATCCACAGGGGTTTGTCCTCCTACGAGCAGTACTTC; CDR3 protein: CASSIHRGLSSYEQYF
J gene: TRBJ2-3; clone size: .; V gene: TRBV11-2; D gene: TRBD2; CDR3 DNA: TGTGCCAGCAGCTTAGGGATTAGCGGGGGAAATACGCAGTATTTT; CDR3 protein: CASSLGISGGNTQYF
J gene: TRBJ2-7; clone size: .; V gene: TRBV19; D gene: .; CDR3 DNA: TGTGCCAGTAGTACCTTCCCGGGCTACGAGCAGTACTTC; CDR3 protein: CASSTFPGYEQYF
J gene: TRBJ2-7; clone size: .; V gene: TRBV11-2; D gene: .; CDR3 DNA: TGTGCCAGCAGGTTGAGAGGTGTCCCCTACGAGCAGTACTTC; CDR3 protein: CASRLRGVPYEQYF
J gene: TRBJ2-1; clone size: .; V gene: TRBV9; D gene: TRBD2; CDR3 DNA: TGTGCCAGCAGCTCAAGGACTAGTTTGGTGAACAATGAGCAGTTCTTC; CDR3 protein: CASSSRTSLVNNEQFF
J gene: TRBJ1-2; clone size: .; V gene: TRBV18; D gene: TRBD1; CDR3 DNA: TGTGCCAGCTCACCAGGGACAGGGGCTGGCTACACCTTC; CDR3 protein: CASSPGTGAGYTF
J gene: TRBJ1-6; clone size: .; V gene: TRBV27; D gene: .; CDR3 DNA: TGTGCCAGCAGACAAGGGGGGAATTCACCCCTCCACTTT; CDR3 protein: CASRQGGNSPLHF
J gene: TRBJ2-5; clone size: .; V gene: TRBV7-9; D gene: TRBD1; CDR3 DNA: TGTGCCAGCAGCTCCCCGACAGGGGGCGCGGAGACCCAGTACTTC; CDR3 protein: CASSSPTGGAETQYF
J gene: TRBJ2-4; clone size: .; V gene: TRBV11-3; D gene: TRBD1; CDR3 DNA: TGTGCCAGCAGCTTATTCCCCGGGACAGGGGGCCCAAATAACATTCAGTACTTC; CDR3 protein: CASSLFPGTGGPNNIQYF
J gene: TRBJ2-5; clone size: .; V gene: TRBV7-9; D gene: .; CDR3 DNA: TGTGCCAGCAGCTTGGGGACCGACCCCCGGGAGACCCAGTACTTC; CDR3 protein: CASSLGTDPRETQYF
J gene: TRBJ2-5; clone size: once; V gene: TRBV2; D gene: .; CDR3 DNA: TGTGCCAGTGGGGTCGGCCCGGATTACTTC; CDR3 protein: CASGVGPDYF
J gene: TRBJ1-3; clone size: .; V gene: TRBV28; D gene: .; CDR3 DNA: TGTGCCAGCAGTTTTAGGGGAAACACCATATATTTT; CDR3 protein: CASSFRGNTIYF
J gene: TRBJ1-2; clone size: .; V gene: TRBV9; D gene: .; CDR3 DNA: TGTGCCAGCAGCAACATGGACAGCAAGATCTATGGCTACACCTTC; CDR3 protein: CASSNMDSKIYGYTF